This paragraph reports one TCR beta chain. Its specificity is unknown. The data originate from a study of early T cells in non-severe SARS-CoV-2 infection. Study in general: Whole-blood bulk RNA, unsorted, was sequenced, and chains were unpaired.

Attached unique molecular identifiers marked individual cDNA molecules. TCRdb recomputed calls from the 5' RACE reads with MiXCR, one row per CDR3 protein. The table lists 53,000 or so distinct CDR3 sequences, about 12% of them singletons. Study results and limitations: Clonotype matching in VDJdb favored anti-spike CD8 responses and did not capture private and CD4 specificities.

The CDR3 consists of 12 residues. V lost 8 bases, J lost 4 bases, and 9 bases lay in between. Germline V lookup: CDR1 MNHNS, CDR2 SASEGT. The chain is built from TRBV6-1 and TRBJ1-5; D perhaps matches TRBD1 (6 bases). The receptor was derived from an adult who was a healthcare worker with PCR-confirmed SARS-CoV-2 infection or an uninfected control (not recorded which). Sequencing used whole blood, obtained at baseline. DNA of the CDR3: TGTGCCAGCGGACAGCGAAATCAGCCCCAGCATTTT. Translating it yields CASGQRNQPQHF.